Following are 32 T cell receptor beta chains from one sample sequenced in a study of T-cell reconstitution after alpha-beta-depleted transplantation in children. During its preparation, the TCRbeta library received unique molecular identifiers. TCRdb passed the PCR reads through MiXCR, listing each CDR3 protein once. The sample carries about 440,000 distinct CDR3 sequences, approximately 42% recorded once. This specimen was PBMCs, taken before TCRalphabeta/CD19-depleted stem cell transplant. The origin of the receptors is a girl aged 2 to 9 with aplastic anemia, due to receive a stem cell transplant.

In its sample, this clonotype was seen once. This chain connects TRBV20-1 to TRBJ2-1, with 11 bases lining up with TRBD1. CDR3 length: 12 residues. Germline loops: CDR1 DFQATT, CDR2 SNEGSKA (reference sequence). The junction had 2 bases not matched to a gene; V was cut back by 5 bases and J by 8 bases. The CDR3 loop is CSAGQGADEQFF. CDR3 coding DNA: TGCAGTGCTGGACAGGGGGCAGATGAGCAGTTCTTC.

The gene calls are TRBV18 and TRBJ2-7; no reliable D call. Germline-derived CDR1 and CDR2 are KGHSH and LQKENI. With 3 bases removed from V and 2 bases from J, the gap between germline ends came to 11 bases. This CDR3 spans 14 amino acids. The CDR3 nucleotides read TGTGCCAGCTCACCGCGCGTCCGGGCCTACGAGCAGTACTTC. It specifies CASSPRVRAYEQYF.

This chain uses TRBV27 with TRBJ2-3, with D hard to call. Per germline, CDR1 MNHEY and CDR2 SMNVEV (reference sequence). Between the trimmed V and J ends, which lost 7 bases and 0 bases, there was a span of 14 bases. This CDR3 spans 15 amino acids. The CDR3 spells CASTLLGPSTDTQYF. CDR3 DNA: TGTGCCAGCACCCTGTTGGGTCCTAGCACAGATACGCAGTATTTT.

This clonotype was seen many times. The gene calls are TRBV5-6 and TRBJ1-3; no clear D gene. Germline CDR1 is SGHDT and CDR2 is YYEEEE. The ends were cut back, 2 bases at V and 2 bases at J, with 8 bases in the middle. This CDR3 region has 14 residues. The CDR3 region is CASSLRAAGNTIYF. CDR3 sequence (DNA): TGTGCCAGCAGCTTAAGGGCGGCTGGAAACACCATATATTTT.

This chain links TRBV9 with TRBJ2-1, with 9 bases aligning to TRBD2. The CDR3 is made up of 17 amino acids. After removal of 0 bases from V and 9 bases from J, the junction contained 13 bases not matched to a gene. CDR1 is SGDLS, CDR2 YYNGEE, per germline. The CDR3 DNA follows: TGTGCCAGCAGCGTAGGTGGATGGGTAGCGGGAGCGGTTGAGCAGTTCTTC. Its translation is CASSVGGWVAGAVEQFF.

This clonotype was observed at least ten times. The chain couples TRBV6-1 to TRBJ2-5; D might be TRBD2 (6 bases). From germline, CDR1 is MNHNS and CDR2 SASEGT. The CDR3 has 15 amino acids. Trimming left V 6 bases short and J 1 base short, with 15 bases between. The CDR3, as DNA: TGTGCCAGCAGCACCGTGGGGAGGACCCAAGAGACCCAGTACTTC. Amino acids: CASSTVGRTQETQYF.

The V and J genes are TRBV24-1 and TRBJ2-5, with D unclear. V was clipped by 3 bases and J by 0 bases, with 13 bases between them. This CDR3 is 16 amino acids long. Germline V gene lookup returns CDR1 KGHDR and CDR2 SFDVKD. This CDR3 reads CATSDPRTPYQETQYF. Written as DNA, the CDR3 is TGTGCCACCAGTGATCCTCGGACCCCGTACCAAGAGACCCAGTACTTC.

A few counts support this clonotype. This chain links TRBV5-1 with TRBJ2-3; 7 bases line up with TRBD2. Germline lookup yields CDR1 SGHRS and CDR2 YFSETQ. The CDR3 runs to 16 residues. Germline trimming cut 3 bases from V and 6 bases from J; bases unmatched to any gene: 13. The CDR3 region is CASSSDRSGVGDTQYF. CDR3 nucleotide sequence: TGCGCCAGCAGCTCGGATCGGAGCGGGGTTGGCGATACGCAGTATTTT.

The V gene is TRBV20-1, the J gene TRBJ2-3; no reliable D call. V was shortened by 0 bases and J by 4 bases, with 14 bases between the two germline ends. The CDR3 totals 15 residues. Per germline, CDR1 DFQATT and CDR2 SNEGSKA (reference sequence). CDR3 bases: TGCAGTGCTAGAGATCGGCCGGGCGCGGCAGATACGCAGTATTTT. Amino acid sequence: CSARDRPGAADTQYF.

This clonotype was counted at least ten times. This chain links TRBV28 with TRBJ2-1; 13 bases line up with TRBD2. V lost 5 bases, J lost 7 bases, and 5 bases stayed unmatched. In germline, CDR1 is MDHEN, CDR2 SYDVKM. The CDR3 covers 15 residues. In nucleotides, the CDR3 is TGTGCCAGCAGTCTACTAGCGGGAGGGGCAAATGAGCAGTTCTTC. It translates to CASSLLAGGANEQFF.

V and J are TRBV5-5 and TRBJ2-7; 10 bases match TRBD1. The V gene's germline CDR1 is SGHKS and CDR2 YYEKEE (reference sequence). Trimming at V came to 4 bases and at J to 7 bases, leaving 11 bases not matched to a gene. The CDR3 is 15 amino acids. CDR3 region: CASSRGRTGGLEQYF. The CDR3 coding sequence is TGTGCCAGCAGCCGGGGGCGGACAGGGGGGTTGGAGCAGTACTTC.

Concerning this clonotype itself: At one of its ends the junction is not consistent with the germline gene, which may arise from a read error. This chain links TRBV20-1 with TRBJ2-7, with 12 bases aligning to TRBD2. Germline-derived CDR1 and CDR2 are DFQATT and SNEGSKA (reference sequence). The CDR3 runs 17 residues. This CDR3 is CCARDPASGRAEHEQYF. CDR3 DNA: TGCTGTGCTAGAGATCCGGCTAGCGGGAGGGCCGAGCACGAGCAGTACTTC.

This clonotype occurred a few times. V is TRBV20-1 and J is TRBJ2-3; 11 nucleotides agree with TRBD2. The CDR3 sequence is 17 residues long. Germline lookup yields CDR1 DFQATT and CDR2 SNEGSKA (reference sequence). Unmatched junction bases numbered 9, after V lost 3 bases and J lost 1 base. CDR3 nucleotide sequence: TGCAGTGCTAGTTATAGCGGGAGGGCCAGGGGCACAGATACGCAGTATTTT. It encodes CSASYSGRARGTDTQYF.

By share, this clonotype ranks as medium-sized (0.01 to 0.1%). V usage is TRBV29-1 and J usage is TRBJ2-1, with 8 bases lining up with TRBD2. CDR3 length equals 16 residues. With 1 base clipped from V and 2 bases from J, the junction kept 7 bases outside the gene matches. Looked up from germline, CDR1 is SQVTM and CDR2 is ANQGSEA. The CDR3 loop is CSVEVVGRATYNEQFF. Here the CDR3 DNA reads TGCAGCGTTGAAGTAGTCGGGAGGGCAACCTACAATGAGCAGTTCTTC.

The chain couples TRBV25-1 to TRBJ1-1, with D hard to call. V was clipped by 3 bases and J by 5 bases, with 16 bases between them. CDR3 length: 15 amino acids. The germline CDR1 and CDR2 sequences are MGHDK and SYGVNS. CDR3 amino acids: CASSESRGGKTEAFF. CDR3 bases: TGTGCCAGCAGTGAGTCCCGGGGTGGGAAGACTGAAGCTTTCTTT.

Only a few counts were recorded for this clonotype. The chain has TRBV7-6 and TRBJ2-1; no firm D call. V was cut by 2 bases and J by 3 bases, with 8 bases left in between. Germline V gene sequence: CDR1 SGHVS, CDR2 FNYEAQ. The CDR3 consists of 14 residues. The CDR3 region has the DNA TGTGCCAGCAGCTTAACGGATTTCTACAATGAGCAGTTCTTC. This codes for CASSLTDFYNEQFF.

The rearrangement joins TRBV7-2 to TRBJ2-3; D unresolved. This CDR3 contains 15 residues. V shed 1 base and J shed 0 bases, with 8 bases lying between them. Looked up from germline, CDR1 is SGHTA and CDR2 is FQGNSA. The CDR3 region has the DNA TGTGCCAGCAGCTTAGGATACACTAGCACAGATACGCAGTATTTT. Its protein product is CASSLGYTSTDTQYF.

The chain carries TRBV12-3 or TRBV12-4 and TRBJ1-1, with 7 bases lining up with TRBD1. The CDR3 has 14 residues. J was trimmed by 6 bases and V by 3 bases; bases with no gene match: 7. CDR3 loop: CASSFPYRGAEAFF. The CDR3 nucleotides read TGTGCCAGCAGTTTCCCCTACAGGGGAGCTGAAGCTTTCTTT.

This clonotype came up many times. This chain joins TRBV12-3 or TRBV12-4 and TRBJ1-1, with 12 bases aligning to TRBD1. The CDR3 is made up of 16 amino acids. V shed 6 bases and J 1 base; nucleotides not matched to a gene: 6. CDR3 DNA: TGTGCCAGCAGCCGGGACAGGGGGCTTGGGAACACTGAAGCTTTCTTT. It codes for CASSRDRGLGNTEAFF.

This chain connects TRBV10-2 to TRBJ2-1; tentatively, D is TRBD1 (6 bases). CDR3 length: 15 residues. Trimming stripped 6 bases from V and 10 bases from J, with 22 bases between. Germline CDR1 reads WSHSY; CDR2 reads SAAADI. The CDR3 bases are TGCGCCAGCAGGAAAGCGGACAGCTCCTTCAACGAGCAGTTCTTC. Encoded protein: CASRKADSSFNEQFF.

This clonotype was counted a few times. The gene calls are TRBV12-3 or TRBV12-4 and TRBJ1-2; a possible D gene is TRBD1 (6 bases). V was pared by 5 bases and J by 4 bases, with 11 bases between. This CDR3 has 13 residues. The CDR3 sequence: CASSRQEPYGYTF. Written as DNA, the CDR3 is TGTGCCAGCAGTAGACAGGAGCCCTATGGCTACACCTTC.

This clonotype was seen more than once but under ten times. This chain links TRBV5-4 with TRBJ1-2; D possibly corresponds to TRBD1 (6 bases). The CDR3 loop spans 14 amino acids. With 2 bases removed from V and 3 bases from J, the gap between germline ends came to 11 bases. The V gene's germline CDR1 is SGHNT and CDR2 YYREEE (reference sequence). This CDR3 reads CASSFGTTYYGYTF. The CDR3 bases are TGTGCCAGCAGCTTCGGGACAACTTACTATGGCTACACCTTC.

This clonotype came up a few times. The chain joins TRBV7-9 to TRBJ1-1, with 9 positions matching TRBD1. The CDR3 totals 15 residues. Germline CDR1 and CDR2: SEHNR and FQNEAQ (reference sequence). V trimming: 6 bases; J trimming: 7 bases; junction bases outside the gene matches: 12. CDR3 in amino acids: CASREQGAIGHEAFF. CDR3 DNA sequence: TGTGCCAGCAGGGAACAGGGGGCGATAGGCCATGAAGCTTTCTTT.

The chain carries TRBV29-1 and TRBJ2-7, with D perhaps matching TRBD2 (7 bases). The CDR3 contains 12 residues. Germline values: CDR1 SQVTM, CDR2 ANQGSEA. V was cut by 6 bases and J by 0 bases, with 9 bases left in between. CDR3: CSVGGASYEQYF. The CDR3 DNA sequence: TGCAGCGTGGGGGGGGCCTCCTACGAGCAGTACTTC.

The CDR3 DNA follows: TGTGCCACCAGCAGAGATGAGAGGACTAGGGGGGACAATGAGCAGTTCTTC. It translates to CATSRDERTRGDNEQFF. This chain joins TRBV15 and TRBJ2-1, with D possibly TRBD2 on 7 matching bases. CDR1 is LNHNV, CDR2 YYDKDF, per germline (reference sequence). This CDR3 spans 17 amino acids. V was trimmed by 0 bases and J by 5 bases, leaving 17 bases between them.

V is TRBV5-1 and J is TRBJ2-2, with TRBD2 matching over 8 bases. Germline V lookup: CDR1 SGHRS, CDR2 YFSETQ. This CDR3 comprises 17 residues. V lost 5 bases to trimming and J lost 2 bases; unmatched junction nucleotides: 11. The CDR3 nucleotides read TGCGCCAGCAGAACGGGTAATAGCGGGGCTAACACCGGGGAGCTGTTTTTT. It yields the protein CASRTGNSGANTGELFF.

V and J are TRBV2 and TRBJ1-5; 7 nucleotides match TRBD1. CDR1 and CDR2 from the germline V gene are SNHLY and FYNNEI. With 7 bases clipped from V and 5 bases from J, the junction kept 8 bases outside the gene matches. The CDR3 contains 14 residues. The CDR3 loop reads CASIFDRDYQPQHF. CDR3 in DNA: TGTGCCAGCATCTTCGACAGGGACTATCAGCCCCAGCATTTT.

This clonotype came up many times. The CDR3 loop reads CASNQAGSARYNEQFF. DNA of the CDR3: TGTGCCAGCAACCAAGCGGGGTCAGCTCGGTACAATGAGCAGTTCTTC. V gene TRBV12-3 or TRBV12-4 combines with J gene TRBJ2-1; TRBD2 agrees at 7 bases. CDR3 size: 16 residues. V shed 7 bases, J shed 4 bases, and the junction held 13 bases outside the gene matches.

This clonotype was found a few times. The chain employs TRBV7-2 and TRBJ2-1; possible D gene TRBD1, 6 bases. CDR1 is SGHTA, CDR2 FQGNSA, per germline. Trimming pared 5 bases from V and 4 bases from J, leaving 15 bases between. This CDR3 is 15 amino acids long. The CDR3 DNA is TGTGCCAGCAGCCCTAGTAAGGGGGTGTACAATGAGCAGTTCTTC. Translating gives CASSPSKGVYNEQFF.

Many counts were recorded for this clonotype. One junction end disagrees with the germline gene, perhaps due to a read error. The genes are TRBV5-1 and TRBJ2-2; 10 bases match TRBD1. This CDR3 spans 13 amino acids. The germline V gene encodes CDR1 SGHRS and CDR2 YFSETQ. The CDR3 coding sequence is TGCGCCAGCAGCTTGGCTACGACAGGGGGCTGGGTTTTT. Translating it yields CASSLATTGGWVF. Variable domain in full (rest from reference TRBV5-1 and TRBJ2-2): KAGVTQTPRYLIKTRGQQVTLSCSPISGHRSVSWYQQTPGQGLQFLFEYFSETQRNKGNFPGRFSGRQFSNSRSEMNVSTLELGDSALYLCASSLATTGGWVFGEGSRLTVL.

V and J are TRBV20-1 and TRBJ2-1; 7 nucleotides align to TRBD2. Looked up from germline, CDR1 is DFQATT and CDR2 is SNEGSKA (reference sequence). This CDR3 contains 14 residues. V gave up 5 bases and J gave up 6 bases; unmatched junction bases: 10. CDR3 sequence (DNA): TGCAGTGCTTACCTGCTAGCGGCGACCAATGAGCAGTTCTTC. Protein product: CSAYLLAATNEQFF.

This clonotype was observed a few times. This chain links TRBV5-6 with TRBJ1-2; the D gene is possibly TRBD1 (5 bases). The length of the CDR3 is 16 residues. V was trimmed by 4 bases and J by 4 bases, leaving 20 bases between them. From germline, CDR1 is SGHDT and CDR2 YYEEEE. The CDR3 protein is CASSKGPGAEFYGYTF. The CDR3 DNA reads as TGTGCCAGCAGCAAGGGGCCGGGAGCTGAATTCTATGGCTACACCTTC.